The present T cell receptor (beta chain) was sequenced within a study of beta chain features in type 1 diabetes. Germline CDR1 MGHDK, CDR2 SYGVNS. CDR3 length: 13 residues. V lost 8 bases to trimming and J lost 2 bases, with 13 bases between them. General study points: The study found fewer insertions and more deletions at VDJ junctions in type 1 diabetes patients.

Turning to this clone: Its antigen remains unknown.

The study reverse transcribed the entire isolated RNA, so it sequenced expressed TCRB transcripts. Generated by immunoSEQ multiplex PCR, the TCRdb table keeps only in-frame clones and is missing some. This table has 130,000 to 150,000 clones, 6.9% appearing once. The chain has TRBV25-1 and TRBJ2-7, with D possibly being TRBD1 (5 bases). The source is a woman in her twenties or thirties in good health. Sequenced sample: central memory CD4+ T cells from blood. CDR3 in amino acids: CASETKTAYEQYF. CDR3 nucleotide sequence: TGTGCCAGCGAAACAAAGACAGCCTACGAGCAGTACTTC.